The clone carrying this T cell receptor beta chain has ten or more counts. The data were taken from a study of glioma-infiltrating T cells. Germline V lookup: CDR1 MNHNY, CDR2 SVGAGI (reference sequence). The CDR3 has 19 amino acids. V was clipped by 0 bases and J by 0 bases, with 18 bases between them. The iRepertoire nested amplicon-rescue multiplex PCR amplified TCR alpha and beta CDR3s from RNA. TCRdb analysed the multiplex PCR reads with MiXCR anew, one entry per CDR3 protein. The sample consists of around 20,000 distinct CDR3 sequences, 20% to 25% of them appearing once. Sequenced input: glioma tissue, nonneoplastic brain tissue, or PBMCs (not recorded which). The chain has TRBV6-6 and TRBJ1-3; D unresolved. This TCR was recovered from a human donor with low-grade glioma or glioblastoma, undergoing nonglioma brain surgery, or in good health (not recorded which). Written as DNA, the CDR3 is TGTGCCAGCAGTTACTCTGGCAACCCCACTCCTCTCTCTGGAAACACCATATATTTT. Amino acid sequence: CASSYSGNPTPLSGNTIYF.